These T cell receptor beta chains were read from a single sample in a study of cytomegalovirus exposure and HLA in healthy donors. Profiled with immunoSEQ multiplex PCR; TCRdb holds only in-frame clones, not every one. Altogether 150,000 or so clones are present, 8.5% to 10% being singletons, with the ten largest covering approximately 1.9%. The sequenced sample was PBMCs. The receptors were gathered from a middle-aged man in good health and CMV-seronegative. CDR3s leave out the opening cysteine and the closing phenylalanine or tryptophan.

cdr3_aa | j_call | v_call
AWIIGGVASGYT | TRBJ1-2 | TRBV30
ASSISGTSGLYEQY | NA | TRBV5-6
ASSVDWGRDSGNTIY | TRBJ1-3 | TRBV9
ASSRNQGEAEAF | TRBJ1-1 | TRBV27
ASSPLERNTYEQY | TRBJ2-7 | TRBV18
ASSPRVVNTEAF | TRBJ1-1 | TRBV27
ASSLWAGGHNEQF | TRBJ2-1 | TRBV7-9
ASSARQGFNYGYT | TRBJ1-2 | TRBV9
ASSLGANTNGYT | TRBJ1-2 | TRBV28
AWSVRGSLIYGYT | TRBJ1-2 | TRBV30
ASSKTGVNEKLF | TRBJ1-4 | TRBV2
ASSVKRDSYEQY | TRBJ2-7 | TRBV2
ASSVGQVRGETQY | TRBJ2-5 | TRBV19
ASTTRDRGGYEQY | TRBJ2-7 | TRBV19
ASSPPGPAGEGRQPQH | TRBJ1-5 | TRBV7-3
ASSGGTSSYEQY | TRBJ2-7 | TRBV9
ASRGELVTEAF | TRBJ1-1 | TRBV11-2
SVSKGYT | TRBJ1-2 | TRBV20-1
SVVRDSGNTIY | TRBJ1-3 | TRBV29-1
ASSRHGGTGETQY | TRBJ2-5 | TRBV14
AGGGSSNQPQH | TRBJ1-5 | TRBV19
AWKASGYEQY | TRBJ2-7 | TRBV30
ASTPRGGTDTQY | TRBJ2-3 | TRBV5-4
ASSARQGSPNYEQY | TRBJ2-7 | TRBV9
ASSEDSANTGELF | TRBJ2-2 | TRBV6-4
AWTIRDRSPLH | TRBJ1-6 | TRBV30
ASSLTQGRETQY | TRBJ2-5 | TRBV5-1
ASSPTKLAKDIQY | TRBJ2-4 | TRBV2
ASSLSGTRGNEQF | TRBJ2-1 | TRBV6-4
ASSIGGGPHEKLF | TRBJ1-4 | TRBV5-1
ASSLVDRIYEQY | TRBJ2-7 | TRBV5-1
ASKQPGQGNEQY | TRBJ2-7 | TRBV28
ASSLDEGRGNYGYT | TRBJ1-2 | TRBV2
ATSVQLQYAETQY | TRBJ2-5 | TRBV15
ASSLTQGVGELF | TRBJ2-2 | TRBV7-3
ASSQGGDTIY | TRBJ1-3 | TRBV5-1
AIRAPGQGYYEQY | TRBJ2-7 | TRBV10-3
ASSSSGSFTDTQY | TRBJ2-3 | TRBV5-1
ASTYLSDEQF | TRBJ2-1 | TRBV5-6
ASIAGANYGYT | TRBJ1-2 | TRBV28
SVVDRGLKTEAF | TRBJ1-1 | TRBV29-1
ASTILPLAGVLHNEQF | TRBJ2-1 | TRBV28
ASSWEGRSYEQY | TRBJ2-7 | TRBV13
ASSSYGITDTQY | TRBJ2-3 | TRBV5-4
AWSVLQVNQPQH | TRBJ1-5 | TRBV30
ASSIGDSPAYNEQF | TRBJ2-1 | TRBV19